The present entry profiles one T cell receptor (beta chain) with its context. The sample belongs to a study of blood T cell repertoires in COVID-19. Overall study context: The origin of the acute and convalescent COVID-19 samples was the United States, Italy and Spain. T cells, B-cell-depleted T cells, or PBMCs supplied cDNA or gDNA.

Clones were read by immunoSEQ multiplex PCR, and TCRdb kept only the in-frame ones, dropping some. The repertoire consists of under 250,000 clones, with about 94% occurring once and the leading ten covering 0.7% to 0.85%. The CDR3 loop spans 18 amino acids. The V gene end was trimmed by 3 bases and the J gene end by 0 bases; junction bases not matched to a gene: 9. Germline CDR1 is SGHKS and CDR2 is YYEKEE (reference sequence). Seattle enrolled patients during active infection and tracked them longitudinally. The sample was peripheral blood. The receptor was isolated from a man between 60 and 75 years old with COVID-19, enrolled during active disease. The chain links TRBV5-5 to TRBJ1-6; TRBD1 aligns across 7 bases. DNA for the CDR3: TGTGCCAGCAGCTCGTGGGTGCCAGGGGGCTCCTATAATTCACCCCTCCACTTT. Protein product: CASSSWVPGGSYNSPLHF.